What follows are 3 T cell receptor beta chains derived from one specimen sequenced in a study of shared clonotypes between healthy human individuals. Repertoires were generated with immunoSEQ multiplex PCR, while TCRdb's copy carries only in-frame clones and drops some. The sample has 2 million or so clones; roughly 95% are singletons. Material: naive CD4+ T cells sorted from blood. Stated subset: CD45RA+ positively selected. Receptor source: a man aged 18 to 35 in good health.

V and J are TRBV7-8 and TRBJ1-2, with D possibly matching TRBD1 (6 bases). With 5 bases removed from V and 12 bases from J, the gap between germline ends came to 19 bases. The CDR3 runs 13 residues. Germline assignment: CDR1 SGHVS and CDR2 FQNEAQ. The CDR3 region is CASSVTGGVPNTF. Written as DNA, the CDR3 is TGTGCCAGCAGCGTGACAGGTGGGGTCCCTAACACCTTC.

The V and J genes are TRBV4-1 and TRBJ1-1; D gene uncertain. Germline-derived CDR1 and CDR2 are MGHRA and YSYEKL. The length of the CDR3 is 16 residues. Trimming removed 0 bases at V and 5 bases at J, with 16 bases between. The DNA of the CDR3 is TGCGCCAGCAGCCAAGAGCAGGACCGCCTTTGGACTGAAGCTTTCTTT. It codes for CASSQEQDRLWTEAFF.

The CDR3 sequence is CASSQTSGVPETQYF. As DNA, the CDR3 is TGTGCCAGCAGCCAAACTAGCGGGGTCCCAGAGACCCAGTACTTC. The genes are TRBV4-2 and TRBJ2-5, with TRBD2 matching over 10 bases. V shed 2 bases and J 4 bases; nucleotides not matched to a gene: 4. Looked up from germline, CDR1 is LGHNA and CDR2 is YNFKEQ. This CDR3 has 15 amino acids.